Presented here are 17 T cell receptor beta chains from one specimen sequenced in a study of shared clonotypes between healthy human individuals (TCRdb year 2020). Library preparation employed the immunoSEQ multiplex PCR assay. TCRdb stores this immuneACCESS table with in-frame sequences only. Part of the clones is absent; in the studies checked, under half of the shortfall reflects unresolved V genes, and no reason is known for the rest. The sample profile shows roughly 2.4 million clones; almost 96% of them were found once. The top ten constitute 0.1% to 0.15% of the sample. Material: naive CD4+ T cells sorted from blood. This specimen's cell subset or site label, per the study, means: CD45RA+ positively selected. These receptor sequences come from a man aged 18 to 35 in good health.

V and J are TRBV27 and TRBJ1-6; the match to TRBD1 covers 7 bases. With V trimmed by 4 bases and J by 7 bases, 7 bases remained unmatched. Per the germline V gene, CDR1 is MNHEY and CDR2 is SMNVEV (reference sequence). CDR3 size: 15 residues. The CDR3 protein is CASSSGTVGNSPLHF. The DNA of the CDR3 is TGTGCCAGCAGTTCTGGGACAGTGGGCAATTCACCCCTCCACTTT.

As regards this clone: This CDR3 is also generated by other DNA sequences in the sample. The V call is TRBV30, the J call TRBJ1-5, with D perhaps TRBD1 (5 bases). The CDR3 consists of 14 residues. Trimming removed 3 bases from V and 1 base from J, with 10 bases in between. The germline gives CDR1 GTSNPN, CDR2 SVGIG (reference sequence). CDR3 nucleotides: TGTGCCTGGAGCGTAGGACAAAGCAATCAGCCCCAGCATTTT. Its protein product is CAWSVGQSNQPQHF. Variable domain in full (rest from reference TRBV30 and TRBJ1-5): SQTIHQWPATLVQPVGSPLSLECTVEGTSNPNLYWYRQAAGRGLQLLFYSVGIGQISSEVPQNLSASRPQDRQFILSSKKLLLSDSGFYLCAWSVGQSNQPQHFGDGTRLSIL.

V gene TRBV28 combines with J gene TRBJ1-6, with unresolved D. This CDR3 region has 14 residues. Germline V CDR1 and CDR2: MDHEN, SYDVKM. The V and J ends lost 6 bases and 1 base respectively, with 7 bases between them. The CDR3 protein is CASRSSSYNSPLHF. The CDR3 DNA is TGTGCCAGCAGATCATCATCCTATAATTCACCCCTCCACTTT.

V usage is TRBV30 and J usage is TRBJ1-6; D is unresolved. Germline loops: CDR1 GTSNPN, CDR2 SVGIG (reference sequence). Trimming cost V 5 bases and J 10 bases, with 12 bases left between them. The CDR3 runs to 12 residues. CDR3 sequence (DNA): TGTGCCTGGGGAGGAGAGGGATCACCCCTCCACTTT. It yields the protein CAWGGEGSPLHF. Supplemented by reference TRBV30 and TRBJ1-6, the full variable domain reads SQTIHQWPATLVQPVGSPLSLECTVEGTSNPNLYWYRQAAGRGLQLLFYSVGIGQISSEVPQNLSASRPQDRQFILSSKKLLLSDSGFYLCAWGGEGSPLHFGNGTRLTVT.

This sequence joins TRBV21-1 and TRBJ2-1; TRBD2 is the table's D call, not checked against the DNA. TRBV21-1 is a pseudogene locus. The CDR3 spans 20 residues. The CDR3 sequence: CASSKAGTSGRAEHPCEQFF. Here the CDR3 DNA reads TGTGCCAGCAGCAAAGCCGGGACTAGCGGGAGGGCCGAGCATCCATGCGAGCAGTTCTTC.

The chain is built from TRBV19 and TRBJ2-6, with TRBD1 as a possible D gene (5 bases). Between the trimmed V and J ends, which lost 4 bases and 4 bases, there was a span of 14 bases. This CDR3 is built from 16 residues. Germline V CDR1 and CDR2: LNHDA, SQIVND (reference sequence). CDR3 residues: CASSTHSGSGANVLTF. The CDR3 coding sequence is TGTGCCAGTAGTACCCACTCAGGGTCCGGGGCCAACGTCCTGACTTTC.

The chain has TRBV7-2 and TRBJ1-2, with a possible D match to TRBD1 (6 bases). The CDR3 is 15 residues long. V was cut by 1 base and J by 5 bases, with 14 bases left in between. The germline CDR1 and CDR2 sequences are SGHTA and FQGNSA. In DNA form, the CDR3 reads TGTGCCAGCAGCTTAGAAAGGGGGGCGAGATATGGCTACACCTTC. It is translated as CASSLERGARYGYTF.

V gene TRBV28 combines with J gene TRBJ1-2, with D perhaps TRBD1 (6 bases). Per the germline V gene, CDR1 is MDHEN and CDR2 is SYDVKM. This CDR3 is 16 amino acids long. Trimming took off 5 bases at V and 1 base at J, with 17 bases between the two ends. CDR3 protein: CASSGSQGNRNYGYTF. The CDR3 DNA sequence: TGTGCCAGCAGTGGGAGTCAGGGGAATCGTAACTATGGCTACACCTTC.

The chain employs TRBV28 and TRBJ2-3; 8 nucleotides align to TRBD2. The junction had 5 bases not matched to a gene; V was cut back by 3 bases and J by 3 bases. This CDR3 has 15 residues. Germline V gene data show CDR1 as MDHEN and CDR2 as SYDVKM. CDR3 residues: CASSFSGGATDTQYF. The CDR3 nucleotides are TGTGCCAGCAGTTTCTCCGGGGGGGCAACAGATACGCAGTATTTT.

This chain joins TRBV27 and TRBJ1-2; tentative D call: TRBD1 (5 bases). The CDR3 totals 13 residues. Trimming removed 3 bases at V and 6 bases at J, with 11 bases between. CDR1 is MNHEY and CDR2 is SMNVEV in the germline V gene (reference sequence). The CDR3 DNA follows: TGTGCCAGCAGTTTCGGGGGTTTGGATGGCTACACCTTC. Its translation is CASSFGGLDGYTF.

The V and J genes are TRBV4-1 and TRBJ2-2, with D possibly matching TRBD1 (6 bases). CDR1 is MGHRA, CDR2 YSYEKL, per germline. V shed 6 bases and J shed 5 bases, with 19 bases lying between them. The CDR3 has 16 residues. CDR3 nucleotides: TGCGCCAGCAGTAGACCGGACAGCCGAGGGACCGGGGAGCTGTTTTTT. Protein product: CASSRPDSRGTGELFF.

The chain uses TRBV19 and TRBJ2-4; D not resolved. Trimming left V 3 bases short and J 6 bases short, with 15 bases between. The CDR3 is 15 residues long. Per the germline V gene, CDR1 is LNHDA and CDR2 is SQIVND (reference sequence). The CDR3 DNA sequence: TGTGCCAGTAGTATTCGGGCTAGTGGTGGAAACATTCAGTACTTC. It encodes CASSIRASGGNIQYF.

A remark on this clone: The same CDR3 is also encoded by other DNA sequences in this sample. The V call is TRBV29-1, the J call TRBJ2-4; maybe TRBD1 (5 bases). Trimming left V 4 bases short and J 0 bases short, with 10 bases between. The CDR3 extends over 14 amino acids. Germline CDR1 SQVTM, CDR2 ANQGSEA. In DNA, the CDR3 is TGCAGCGTTGGCGACAGATTAGCCAAAAACATTCAGTACTTC. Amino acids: CSVGDRLAKNIQYF. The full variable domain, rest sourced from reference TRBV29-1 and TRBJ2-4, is SAVISQKPSRDICQRGTSLTIQCQVDSQVTMMFWYRQQPGQSLTLIATANQGSEATYESGFVIDKFPISRPNLTFSTLTVSNMSPEDSSIYLCSVGDRLAKNIQYFGAGTRLSVL.

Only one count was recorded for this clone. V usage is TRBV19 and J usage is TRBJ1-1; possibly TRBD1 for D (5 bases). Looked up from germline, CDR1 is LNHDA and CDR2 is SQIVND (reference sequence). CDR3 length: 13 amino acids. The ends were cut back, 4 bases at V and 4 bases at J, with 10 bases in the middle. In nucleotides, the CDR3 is TGTGCCAGTAGTACAGGGATCGGCACTGAAGCTTTCTTT. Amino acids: CASSTGIGTEAFF.

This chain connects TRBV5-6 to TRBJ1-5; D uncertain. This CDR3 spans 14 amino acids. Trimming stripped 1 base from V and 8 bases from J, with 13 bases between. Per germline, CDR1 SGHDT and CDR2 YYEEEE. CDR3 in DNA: TGTGCCAGCAGCTTGTTTTCCAGCCTGAAGCCCCAGCATTTT. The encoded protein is CASSLFSSLKPQHF.

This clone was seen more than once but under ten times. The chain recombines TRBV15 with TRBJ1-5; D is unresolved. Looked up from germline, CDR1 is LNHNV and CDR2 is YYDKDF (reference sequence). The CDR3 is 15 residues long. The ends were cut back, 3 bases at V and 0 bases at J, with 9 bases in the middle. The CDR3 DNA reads TGTGCCACCAGCAGGGACGGTAATAGCAATCAGCCCCAGCATTTT. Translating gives CATSRDGNSNQPQHF. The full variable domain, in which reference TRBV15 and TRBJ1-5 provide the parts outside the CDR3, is DAMVIQNPRYQVTQFGKPVTLSCSQTLNHNVMYWYQQKSSQAPKLLFHYYDKDFNNEADTPDNFQSRRPNTSFCFLDIRSPGLGDTAMYLCATSRDGNSNQPQHFGDGTRLSIL.

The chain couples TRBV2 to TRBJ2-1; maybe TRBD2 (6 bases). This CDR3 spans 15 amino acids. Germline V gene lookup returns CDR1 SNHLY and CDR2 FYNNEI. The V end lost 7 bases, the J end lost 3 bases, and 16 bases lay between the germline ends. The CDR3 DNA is TGTGCCAGCACTCCCCGGGGGTTCTACTACAATGAGCAGTTCTTC. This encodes CASTPRGFYYNEQFF.